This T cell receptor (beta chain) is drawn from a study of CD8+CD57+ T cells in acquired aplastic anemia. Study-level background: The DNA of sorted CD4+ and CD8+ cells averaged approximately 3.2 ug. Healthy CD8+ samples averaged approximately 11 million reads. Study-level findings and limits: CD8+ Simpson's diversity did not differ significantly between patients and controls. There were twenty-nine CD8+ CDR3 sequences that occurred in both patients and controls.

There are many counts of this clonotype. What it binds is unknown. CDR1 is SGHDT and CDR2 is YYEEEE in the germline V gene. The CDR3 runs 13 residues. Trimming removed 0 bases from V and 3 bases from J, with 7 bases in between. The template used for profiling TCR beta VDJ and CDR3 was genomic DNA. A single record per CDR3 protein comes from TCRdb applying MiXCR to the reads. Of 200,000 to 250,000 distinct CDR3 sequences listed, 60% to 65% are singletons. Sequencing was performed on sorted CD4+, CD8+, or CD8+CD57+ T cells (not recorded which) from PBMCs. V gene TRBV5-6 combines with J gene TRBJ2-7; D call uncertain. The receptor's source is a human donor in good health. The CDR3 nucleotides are TGTGCCAGCAGCTTGGGACGTATCTACGAGCAGTACTTC. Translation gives CASSLGRIYEQYF.